The 6 T cell receptor beta chains listed next were all sequenced from one sample in a study of blood T cells in healthy people across ages. A second PCR, run for roughly 7 to 12 cycles, used a sample-barcoded 5' primer plus a J-beta primer mix. TCRdb re-called the 5' RACE reads with MiXCR, one entry per CDR3 protein. This table holds some 1.4 million distinct CDR3 sequences, 42% found once. The sequenced sample consisted of blood. The receptors were gathered from a woman between 18 and 30 years old in good health.

This clonotype came up a few times. The genes are TRBV12-3 or TRBV12-4 and TRBJ1-5; D is possibly TRBD1 (5 bases). The CDR3 consists of 12 residues. Trimming shortened V by 1 base and J by 11 bases, and 9 bases separated the two germline ends. CDR3 nucleotide sequence: TGTGCCAGCAGTTTAGAGTGGGGGGCCCAGCATTTT. Encoded protein: CASSLEWGAQHF.

With regard to this clonotype: The junction shows a germline mismatch at one end, possibly a read error. The V gene is TRBV7-9, the J gene TRBJ2-1; 10 nucleotides match TRBD2. Looked up from germline, CDR1 is SEHNR and CDR2 is FQNEAQ (reference sequence). CDR3 length: 15 amino acids. CDR3 protein: CTSRSLAGAYNEQFF. For the CDR3, the DNA is TGTACCAGCAGATCTCTAGCGGGGGCATACAATGAGCAGTTCTTC.

The chain has TRBV2 and TRBJ2-1; 8 bases match TRBD1. V lost 7 bases, J lost 7 bases, and 18 bases stayed unmatched. CDR3 size: 17 residues. The germline V gene has CDR1 SNHLY and CDR2 FYNNEI. CDR3 in DNA: TGTGCCAGCACAATGAGTGCCCAGACAGGGGATGCTAATGAGCAGTTCTTC. This sequence encodes CASTMSAQTGDANEQFF.

V is TRBV18 and J is TRBJ2-5; D is unresolved. This CDR3 is 15 amino acids long. Germline V gives CDR1 KGHSH, CDR2 LQKENI. Between the trimmed V and J ends, which lost 3 bases and 0 bases, there was a span of 11 bases. The CDR3 nucleotides are TGTGCCAGCTCACCTCTGGGCAGTCACCAAGAGACCCAGTACTTC. Translated, it gives CASSPLGSHQETQYF.

This clonotype occurred a few times. This chain uses TRBV7-2 with TRBJ2-1; 11 bases match TRBD2. The CDR3 is 20 residues long. CDR1 is SGHTA and CDR2 is FQGNSA in the germline V gene. The J segment lost 3 bases and the V segment lost 1 base, leaving 14 bases of the junction unmatched. The CDR3 spells CASSLVGSTSGVVSYNEQFF. The CDR3 DNA sequence: TGTGCCAGCAGCTTAGTGGGGTCGACTAGCGGGGTGGTAAGCTACAATGAGCAGTTCTTC.

The chain couples TRBV6-5 to TRBJ2-1; TRBD1 aligns across 7 bases. The CDR3 contains 13 residues. CDR1 MNHEY and CDR2 SVGAGI come from the germline V gene. V lost 6 bases, J lost 8 bases, and 7 bases stayed unmatched. CDR3: CASSTPDRDEQFF. In nucleotides, the CDR3 is TGTGCCAGCAGCACGCCTGACAGGGATGAGCAGTTCTTC.